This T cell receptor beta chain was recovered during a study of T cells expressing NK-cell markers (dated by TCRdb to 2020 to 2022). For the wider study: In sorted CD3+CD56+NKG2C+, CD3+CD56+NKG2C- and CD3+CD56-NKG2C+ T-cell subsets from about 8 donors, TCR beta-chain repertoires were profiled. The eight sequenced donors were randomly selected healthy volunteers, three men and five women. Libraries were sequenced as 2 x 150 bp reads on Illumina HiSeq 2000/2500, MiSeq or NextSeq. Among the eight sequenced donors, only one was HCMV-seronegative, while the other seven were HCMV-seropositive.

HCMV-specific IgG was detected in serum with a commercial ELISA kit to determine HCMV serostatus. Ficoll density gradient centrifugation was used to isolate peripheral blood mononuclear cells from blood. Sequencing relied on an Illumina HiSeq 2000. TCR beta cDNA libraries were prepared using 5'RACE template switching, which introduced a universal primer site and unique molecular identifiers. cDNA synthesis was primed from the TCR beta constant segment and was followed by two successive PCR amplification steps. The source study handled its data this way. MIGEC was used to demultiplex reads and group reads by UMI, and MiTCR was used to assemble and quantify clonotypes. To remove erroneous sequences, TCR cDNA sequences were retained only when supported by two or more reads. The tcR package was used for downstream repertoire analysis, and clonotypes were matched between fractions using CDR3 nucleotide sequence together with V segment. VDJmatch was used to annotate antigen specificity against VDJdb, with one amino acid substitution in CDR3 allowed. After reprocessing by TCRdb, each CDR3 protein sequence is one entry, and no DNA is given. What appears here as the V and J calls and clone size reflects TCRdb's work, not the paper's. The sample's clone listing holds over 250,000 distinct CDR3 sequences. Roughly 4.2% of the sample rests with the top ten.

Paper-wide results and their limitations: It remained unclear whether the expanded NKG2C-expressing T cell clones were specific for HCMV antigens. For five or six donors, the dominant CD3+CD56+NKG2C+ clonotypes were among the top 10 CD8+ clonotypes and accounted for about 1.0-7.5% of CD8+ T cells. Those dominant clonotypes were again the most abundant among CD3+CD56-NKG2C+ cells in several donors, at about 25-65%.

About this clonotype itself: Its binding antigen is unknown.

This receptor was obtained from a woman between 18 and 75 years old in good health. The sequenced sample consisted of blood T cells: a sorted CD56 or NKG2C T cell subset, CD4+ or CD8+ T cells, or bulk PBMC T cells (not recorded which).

The CDR3 corresponds to CASSLGPVDEKLFF. The sequence joins TRBV5-6 to TRBJ1-4. CDR1 and CDR2 were assigned from the germline V gene as SGHDT and YYEEEE. Inclusive of the bounding cysteine and phenylalanine, the CDR3 is 14 residues long. DNA for this receptor is not on file.